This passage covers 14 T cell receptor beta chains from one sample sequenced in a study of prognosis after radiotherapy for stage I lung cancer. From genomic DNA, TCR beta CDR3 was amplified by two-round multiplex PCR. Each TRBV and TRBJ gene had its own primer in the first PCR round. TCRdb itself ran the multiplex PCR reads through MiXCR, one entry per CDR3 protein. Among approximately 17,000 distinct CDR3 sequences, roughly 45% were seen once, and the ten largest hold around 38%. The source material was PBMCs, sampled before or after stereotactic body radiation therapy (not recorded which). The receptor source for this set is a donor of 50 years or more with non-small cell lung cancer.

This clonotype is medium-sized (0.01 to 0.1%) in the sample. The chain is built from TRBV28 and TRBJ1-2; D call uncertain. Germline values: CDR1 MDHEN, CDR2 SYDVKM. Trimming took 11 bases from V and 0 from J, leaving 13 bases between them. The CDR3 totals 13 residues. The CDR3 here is CAPSRQSNYGYTF. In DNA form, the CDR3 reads TGTGCCCCCTCTAGGCAGTCTAACTATGGCTACACCTTC.

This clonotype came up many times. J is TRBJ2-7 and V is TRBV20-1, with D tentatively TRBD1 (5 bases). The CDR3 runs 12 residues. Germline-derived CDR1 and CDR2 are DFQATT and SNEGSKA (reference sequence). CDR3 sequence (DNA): TGCAGCACACAGGAGATCGCCGTCGAGCAGTACTTC. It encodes CSTQEIAVEQYF.

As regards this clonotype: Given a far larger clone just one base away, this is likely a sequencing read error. CDR3 protein: CARSEQDVDGNVLTF. The CDR3 nucleotides read TGTGCCAGAAGTGAACAGGACGTCGACGGGAACGTCCTGACTTTC. The chain joins TRBV6-2 or TRBV6-3 to TRBJ2-6, with D perhaps matching TRBD1 (5 bases). This CDR3 region has 15 residues. V lost 9 bases and J lost 10, with 22 bases in between. Germline V gives CDR1 MNHEY, CDR2 SVGEGT.

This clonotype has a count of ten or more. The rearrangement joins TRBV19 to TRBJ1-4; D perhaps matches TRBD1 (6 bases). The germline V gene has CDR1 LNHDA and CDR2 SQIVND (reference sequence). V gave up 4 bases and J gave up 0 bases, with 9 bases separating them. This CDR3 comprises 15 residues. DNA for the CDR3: TGTGCCAGTAGTACAGGGGATGCAACTAATGAAAAACTGTTTTTT. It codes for CASSTGDATNEKLFF.

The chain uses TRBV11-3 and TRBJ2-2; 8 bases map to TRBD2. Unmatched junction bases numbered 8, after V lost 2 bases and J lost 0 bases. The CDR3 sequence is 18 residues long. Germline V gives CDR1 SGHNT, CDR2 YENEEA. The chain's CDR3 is CASSLSLPSGSNTGELFF. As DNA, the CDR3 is TGTGCCAGCAGCTTAAGCCTACCTAGCGGGTCGAACACCGGGGAGCTGTTTTTT. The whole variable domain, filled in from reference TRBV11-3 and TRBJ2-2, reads EAGVVQSPRYKIIEKKQPVAFWCNPISGHNTLYWYLQNLGQGPELLIRYENEEAVDDSQLPKDRFSAERLKGVDSTLKIQPAELGDSAVYLCASSLSLPSGSNTGELFFGEGSRLTVL.

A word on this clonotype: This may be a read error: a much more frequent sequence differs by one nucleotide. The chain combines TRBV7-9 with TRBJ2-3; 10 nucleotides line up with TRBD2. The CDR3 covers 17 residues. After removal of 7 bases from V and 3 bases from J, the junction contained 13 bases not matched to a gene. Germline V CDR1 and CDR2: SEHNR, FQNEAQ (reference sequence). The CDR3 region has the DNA TGTGCCAGCATCCCCCGGATTAGCGGGAGGATAACAGATACGCAGTATTTT. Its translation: CASIPRISGRITDTQYF.

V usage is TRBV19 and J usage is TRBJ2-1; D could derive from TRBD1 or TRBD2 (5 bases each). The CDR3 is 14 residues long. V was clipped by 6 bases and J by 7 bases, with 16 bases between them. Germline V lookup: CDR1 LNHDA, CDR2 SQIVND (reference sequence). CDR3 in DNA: TGTGCCAGTAGGGTGCGGGTCTCAGGGAATGAGCAGTTCTTC. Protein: CASRVRVSGNEQFF.

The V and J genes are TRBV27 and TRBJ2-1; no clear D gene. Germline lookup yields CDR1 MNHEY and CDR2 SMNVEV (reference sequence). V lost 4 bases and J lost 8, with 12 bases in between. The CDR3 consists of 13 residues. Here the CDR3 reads CASSSQESYEQFF. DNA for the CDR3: TGTGCCAGCAGTTCCCAGGAATCCTATGAGCAGTTCTTC.

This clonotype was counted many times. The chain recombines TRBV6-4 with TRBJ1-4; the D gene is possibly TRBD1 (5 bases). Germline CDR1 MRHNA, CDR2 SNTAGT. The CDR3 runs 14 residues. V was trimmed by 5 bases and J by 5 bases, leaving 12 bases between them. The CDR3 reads CASSLGGGNEKLFF. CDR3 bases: TGTGCCAGCAGTTTGGGGGGGGGGAATGAAAAACTGTTTTTT.

The CDR3, as DNA: TGTGCCAGCAGCTTTCAGGGACCGACCCGGTGGAATGAAAAACTGTTTTTT. This encodes CASSFQGPTRWNEKLFF. The chain has TRBV7-2 and TRBJ1-4; D is perhaps TRBD1 (5 bases). This CDR3 has 17 residues. CDR1 SGHTA and CDR2 FQGNSA come from the germline V gene. The ends were cut back, 3 bases at V and 5 bases at J, with 19 bases in the middle.

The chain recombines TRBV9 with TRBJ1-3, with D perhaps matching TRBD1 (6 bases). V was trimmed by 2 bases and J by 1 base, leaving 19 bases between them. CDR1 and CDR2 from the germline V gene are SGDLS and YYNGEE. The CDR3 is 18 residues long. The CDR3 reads CASSVNYGGEGSGNTIYF. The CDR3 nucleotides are TGTGCCAGCAGCGTCAACTACGGGGGCGAAGGTTCTGGAAACACCATATATTTT.

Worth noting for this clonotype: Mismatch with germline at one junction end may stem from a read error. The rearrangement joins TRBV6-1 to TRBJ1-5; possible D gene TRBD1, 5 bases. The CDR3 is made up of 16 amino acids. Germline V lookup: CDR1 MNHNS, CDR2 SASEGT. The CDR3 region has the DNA TGTGCCAGCAGTGAAGCCTTCACAGGTGGCAATCAGTCCCAGCATTTT. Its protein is CASSEAFTGGNQSQHF.

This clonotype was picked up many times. The CDR3 nucleotides are TGCGCCAGCCGGGGACAGCCCTCTGGAAACACCATATATTTT. It encodes CASRGQPSGNTIYF. The rearrangement joins TRBV5-1 to TRBJ1-3, with 7 bases that match TRBD1. Germline lookup yields CDR1 SGHRS and CDR2 YFSETQ. J lost 0 bases, V lost 7 bases, and 4 bases had no gene match. The CDR3 has 14 residues.

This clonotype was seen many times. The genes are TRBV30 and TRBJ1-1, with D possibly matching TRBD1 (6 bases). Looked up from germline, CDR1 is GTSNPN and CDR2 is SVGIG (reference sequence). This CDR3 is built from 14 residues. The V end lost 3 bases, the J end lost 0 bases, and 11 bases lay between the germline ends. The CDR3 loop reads CAWRGGRLNTEAFF. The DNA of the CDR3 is TGTGCCTGGAGGGGGGGCCGGCTGAACACTGAAGCTTTCTTT.